This T cell receptor beta chain appears in the sequencing data of a study of tumor-infiltrating lymphocytes in primary liver carcinoma listed by TCRdb under 2017. Background for the entire study: Hepatocellular carcinoma (four) or combined HCC and intrahepatic cholangiocarcinoma (one) was present in the five patients, who were three men and two women aged 30 to 69 years. Samples yielded roughly 3.5 to 8 million productive TCRbeta reads; read depth did not differ significantly between tissue types. A total of about 35 specimens from 5 patients underwent TCRbeta repertoire sequencing, comprising around 25 tumor regions, 5 adjacent noncancerous liver tissues and 5 peripheral blood samples. Technical replicate repertoires showed high reproducibility, with mean shared-clone rates about 0.92 and correlation coefficients above 0.98. To link TCRbeta repertoire diversity with the local molecular phenotype, the approximately 24 tumor region samples were profiled using Agilent mRNA microarrays. The study combined TCRbeta repertoire sequencing, expression microarrays and whole-exome sequencing across five regions of each liver tumor, with adjacent normal tissue and blood. The tumors of the five patients were staged as T1-T3 N0M0, with maximum diameters ranging from roughly 4 to 10 cm.

Total RNA and DNA were co-extracted without cell sorting from approximately 22-30 mg of bulk tissue using the AllPrep DNA/RNA mini kit. Between late 2015 and early 2016, five patients in China with histopathologically diagnosed primary liver carcinoma had their tumors surgically resected. Chronic HBV infection was present in the patients, and the patients were treatment-naive at sampling. Five spatially separated regions were sampled from each tumor: the superior, inferior, left-lateral and right-lateral poles, plus the tumor centre. More than 85% viable tumor cells were found by histology in every tumor sample. Each fresh piece of tumor and adjacent tissue was cut in two, with one half stored in RNAlater at -80 degrees C and the other half sent for histology. Using a constant-region primer and ProtoScript II reverse transcriptase, TCRbeta-specific cDNA was reverse-transcribed from 400 to 550 ng total RNA. TCRbeta libraries were built with three nested multiplex PCR rounds, a slightly modified ARM-PCR procedure. Sample barcodes and Illumina adapters were added in a final 25-cycle PCR with Deep VentR polymerase. Before sequencing, amplicons of 200-500 bp were purified from gel using a QIAquick gel extraction kit. TCRbeta amplicons were sequenced on an Illumina HiSeq 2500 with 250-bp paired-end reads. From the authors' description of their analysis: To recover full CDR3 sequences, reads were quality-trimmed using Trimmomatic v0.33 and paired reads were then merged using FLASH v1.2.11. V, D and J germline segments were assigned to the rearranged TCRbeta sequences using MiGEC v1.2.1b. Clonotype statistics and Shannon-Wiener diversity indices were computed with VDJtools v1.0.0. To cut down on sampling bias, every analysis after diversity analysis relied on just the 250 most abundant clonotypes from each sample. In-frame beta chains were kept once TCRdb had trimmed the public reads at Q25 with fastp and called clones with MiXCR. Records with the same CDR3 protein are collapsed into one entry carrying the most frequent genes and DNA. The V and J calls and clone size come from TCRdb's table, not from the authors' own analysis. This sample holds more than 45,000 distinct CDR3 sequences; 60% to 80% were observed only once. The ten top clones hold roughly a quarter of the sample.

What the authors observed across the whole study: Only roughly 8-25% of top clones appeared in all five regions of a tumor, which suggests that tumor-infiltrating T cells are spatially heterogeneous. Consistent with antigen-driven expansion, pairs of tumor regions showed higher repertoire overlap (mean roughly 35%) than either tumor-adjacent pairs (roughly 17%) or tumor-blood pairs (roughly 15%). Only the TCR beta chain was sequenced, so true repertoire diversity is likely underestimated because unpaired alpha chains were not captured. Because the samples were bulk and unsorted, CD4+ and CD8+ T cell repertoires could not be compared. With just five patients in the study, the authors point out that the findings should be validated in a larger study. The top 250 clones made up a significantly larger repertoire fraction in tumors than in blood (p = 0.039).

Only one count was recorded for this clonotype. Its antigen is currently not known. No base qualities exist here, and no much larger clone lies one base off it. One read alone makes for weak evidence. The sequencing input was liver tumor tissue from sampling region 5. What the cell subset or site label conveys for this sample: tumor region T5, tumor centre. This receptor was identified in a man aged 40-49 years with primary liver carcinoma and hepatitis B virus infection.

CDR3 sequence: CATSSGGANEKLFF. The sequence in DNA is TGTGCCACCAGCTCAGGGGGCGCAAATGAAAAACTGTTTTTT. Recombination connected TRBV28 to TRBJ1-4, with 8 junctional bases fitting TRBD1. Taken from the germline V gene, the CDR1 and CDR2 loops are MDHEN and SYDVKM. Including cysteine and phenylalanine, the CDR3 has 14 amino acids. The only DNA kept is the CDR3, 42 bases in frame from the first base. Compared with germline, V lacks 10 bases and J lacks 5 bases; bases without a gene match: 9.